These T cell receptor beta chains were read from a single sample in a study of monozygotic twins with inflammatory bowel disease. TCRdb re-called the 5' RACE reads, yielding one record per CDR3 amino acid sequence without DNA. The sample has more than 300,000 distinct CDR3 sequences. The sample comprised blood. Receptor source: a human donor with ulcerative colitis or Crohn's disease, or a healthy co-twin of an affected twin (not recorded which). The CDR3 runs from the conserved cysteine through the conserved F or W.

TRBJ2-7,TRBV10-3,CAITGQLHYEQYF
TRBJ2-7,TRBV9,CASGNGLAQVSEQYF
TRBJ2-4,TRBV6-2/TRBV6-3,CASRLQGAAKNIQYF
TRBJ2-7,TRBV4-3,CASSHGGGPGTLSYEQYF
TRBJ1-4,TRBV4-3,CASSQVTPYRTDLTNEKLFF
TRBJ2-7,TRBV24-1,CATSDPTSGGYEQYF
TRBJ2-5,TRBV9,CASSARQGNTQETQYF
TRBJ2-2,TRBV7-2,CASSNVVGTGELFF
TRBJ2-2,TRBV18,CASSPQGPTGELFF
TRBJ1-1,TRBV24-1,CATSTPGSPSNTEAFF
TRBJ1-5,TRBV11-2,CASTLTGSSNQPQHF
TRBJ2-1,TRBV12-3/TRBV12-4,CASSFPGGRNEQFF
TRBJ2-2,TRBV6-4,CASSQTGGSAGELFF
TRBJ2-3,TRBV6-4,CASSDSGLSTDTQYF
TRBJ1-5,TRBV7-2,CASSLVLADRPHF
TRBJ1-5,TRBV7-8,CASSSRTGIFSNQPQHF
TRBJ2-1,TRBV4-3,CASSQVGSISFGEQFF
TRBJ2-1,TRBV29-1,CSVDRDSLIVDEQFF
TRBJ2-3,TRBV29-1,CSARQGTDTQYF
TRBJ1-6,TRBV5-1,CASSPQQGGYNSPLHF
TRBJ2-1,TRBV5-1,CASSQLAEQFF
TRBJ2-5,TRBV19,CASRVGGGEDQYF
TRBJ2-3,TRBV3-1,CASSQGLHQDTQYF
TRBJ1-1,TRBV27,CASSSPGRRVYTEAFF
TRBJ2-7,TRBV6-2/TRBV6-3,CASSTWDSNYEQYF
TRBJ1-2,TRBV6-2/TRBV6-3,CASDDRAGYGYTF
TRBJ1-1,TRBV3-1,CASSRLTVAEAFF
TRBJ1-3,TRBV6-1,CASRRENVLNSGNTIYF
TRBJ2-5,TRBV6-2/TRBV6-3,CASSSRTIETQYF
TRBJ2-1,TRBV12-3/TRBV12-4,CASSLPGGRYNEQFF
TRBJ2-2,TRBV7-3,CASSHENTGELFF
TRBJ2-7,TRBV14,CASSQVGQPIKQYF
TRBJ1-5,TRBV15,CATSRDRTGKYSNQPQHF
TRBJ2-4,TRBV12-3/TRBV12-4,CASSLSAYGNIQYF
TRBJ2-3,TRBV7-2,CASSPRKDRGRSDTQYF
TRBJ2-7,TRBV21-1,CASSKVGQGCNEQYF
TRBJ2-7,TRBV4-1,CASSQGTGYHEQYF
TRBJ2-7,TRBV4-1,CASSQEEGGEQYF
TRBJ1-2,TRBV10-3,CAISDGQGTFYGYTF
TRBJ2-5,TRBV5-1,CASSWAEGGVKTQYF
TRBJ2-6,TRBV24-1,CATSRDRGSGANVLTF
TRBJ1-4,TRBV5-1,CASSETGGVGEKLFF
TRBJ2-2,TRBV4-3,CASSHEQANTGELFF
TRBJ2-5,TRBV7-3,CASSPEQGETQYF
TRBJ2-3,TRBV12-3/TRBV12-4,CASSFLGDTQYF
TRBJ1-2,TRBV28,CASSLQVSGSYGYTF
TRBJ2-7,TRBV6-2/TRBV6-3,CASSEAPWERRSSYEQYF
TRBJ1-4,TRBV12-3/TRBV12-4,CASSSNRVVEKLFF
TRBJ2-3,TRBV24-1,CATSDQTRGSTDTQYF
TRBJ2-1,TRBV15,CATSRDLAGATNEQFF
TRBJ2-7,TRBV12-3/TRBV12-4,CASSLSARRGEYF